This TCR beta chain was sequenced for a study of cytomegalovirus exposure and HLA in healthy donors. Overall study context: There were 90 million to 130 million unique TCR beta sequences, drawn from around 180 million T cells, in an earlier analysis. The study's findings and limits: The CMV antigen specificity of a few CMV-associated chains was confirmed through in vitro analysis. It was reported that the classifier diagnosed cytomegalovirus status with high specificity and sensitivity in both the original and validation cohorts.

On this clone: Its antigen is still unknown.

Primers: 60 Vbeta forward and 13 Jbeta reverse. The table came from immunoSEQ multiplex PCR; TCRdb's copy has only in-frame clones and leaves some out. The sample includes just under 250,000 clones, 82% of them seen just once. Germline CDR1 reads LNHDA; CDR2 reads SQIVND (reference sequence). The V end lost 6 bases, the J end lost 4 bases, and 24 bases lay between the germline ends. CDR3 length: 17 amino acids. This receptor was taken from a woman in her thirties or forties in good health and CMV-seropositive. The V and J genes are TRBV19 and TRBJ1-2; D is possibly TRBD1 (5 bases). Sequencing was carried out using PBMCs. This chain's CDR3 is CASSLNREEGTFYGYTF. The CDR3 coding sequence is TGTGCCAGTAGCCTCAATAGGGAGGAGGGGACTTTCTATGGCTACACCTTC.